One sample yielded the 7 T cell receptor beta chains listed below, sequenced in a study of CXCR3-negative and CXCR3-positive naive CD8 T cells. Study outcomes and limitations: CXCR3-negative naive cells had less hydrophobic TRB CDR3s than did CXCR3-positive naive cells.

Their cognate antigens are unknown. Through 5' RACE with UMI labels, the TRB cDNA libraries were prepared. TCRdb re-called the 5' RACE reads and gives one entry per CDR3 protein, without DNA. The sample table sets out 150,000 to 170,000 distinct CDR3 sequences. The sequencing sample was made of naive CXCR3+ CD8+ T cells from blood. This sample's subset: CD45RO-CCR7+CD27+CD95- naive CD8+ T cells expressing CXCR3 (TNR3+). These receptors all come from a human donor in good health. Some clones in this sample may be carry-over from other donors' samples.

This CDR3 is CASSLFRWAEQFF. This chain connects TRBV7-7 to TRBJ2-1; TCRdb returns TRBD1, unconfirmable since there is no DNA. This CDR3 region has 13 residues. Looked up from germline, CDR1 is SSHAT and CDR2 is FNYEAQ (reference sequence).

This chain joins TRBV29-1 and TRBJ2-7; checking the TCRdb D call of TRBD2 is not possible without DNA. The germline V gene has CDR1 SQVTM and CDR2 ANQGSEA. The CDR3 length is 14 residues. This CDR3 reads CSVEALDPTNEQYF.

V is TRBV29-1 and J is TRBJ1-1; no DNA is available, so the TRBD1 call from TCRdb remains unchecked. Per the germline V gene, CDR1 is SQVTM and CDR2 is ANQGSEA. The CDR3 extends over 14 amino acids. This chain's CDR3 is CSVRAGGLNTEAFF. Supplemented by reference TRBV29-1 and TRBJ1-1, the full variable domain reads SAVISQKPSRDICQRGTSLTIQCQVDSQVTMMFWYRQQPGQSLTLIATANQGSEATYESGFVIDKFPISRPNLTFSTLTVSNMSPEDSSIYLCSVRAGGLNTEAFFGQGTRLTVV.

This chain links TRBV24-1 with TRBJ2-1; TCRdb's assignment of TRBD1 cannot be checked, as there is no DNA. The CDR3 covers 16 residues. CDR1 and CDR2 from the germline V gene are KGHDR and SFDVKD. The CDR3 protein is CATTPLGQGSYNEQFF.

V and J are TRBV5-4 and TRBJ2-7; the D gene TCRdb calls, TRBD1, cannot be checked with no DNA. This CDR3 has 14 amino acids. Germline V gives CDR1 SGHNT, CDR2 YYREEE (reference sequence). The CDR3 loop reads CASSLGRTPYEQYF.

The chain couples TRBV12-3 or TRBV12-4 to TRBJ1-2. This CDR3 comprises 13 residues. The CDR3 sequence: CASSFSINYGYTF.

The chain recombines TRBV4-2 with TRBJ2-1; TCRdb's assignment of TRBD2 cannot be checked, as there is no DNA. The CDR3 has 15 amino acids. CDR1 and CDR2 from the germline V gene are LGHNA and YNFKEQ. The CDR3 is CASSQELISGGEQFF.